These T cell receptor beta chains were read from a single sample in a study of T cell responses to AZD1222 COVID-19 vaccine. Clones were sequenced by immunoSEQ multiplex PCR, and TCRdb holds only the in-frame ones, with some missing. Of approximately 180,000 clones detected, 88% appear once; the ten largest clones hold about 7.2%. Sequenced here: peripheral blood, sampled on day 0 of AZD1222 vaccination. The origin of the receptors is an adult in good health. CDR3s include the opening cysteine and the closing phenylalanine or tryptophan.

v_gene: TRBV5-6
j_gene: TRBJ2-6
CDR3aa: CASSLPGPPSGANVLTF

v_gene: TRBV5-1
j_gene: TRBJ1-1
CDR3aa: CASSFPGSEAFF

v_gene: TRBV10-2
j_gene: TRBJ2-7
CDR3aa: CASRSGLASYEQYF

v_gene: TRBV28
j_gene: TRBJ1-6
CDR3aa: CASSPDISSYNSPLHF

v_gene: TRBV14
j_gene: TRBJ2-7
CDR3aa: CASSPQGNEQYF

v_gene: TRBV5-1
j_gene: TRBJ2-5
CDR3aa: CASSLSPSQGGETQYF

v_gene: TRBV19
j_gene: TRBJ2-1
CDR3aa: CASSTTGGHHNEQFF

v_gene: TRBV6-5
j_gene: TRBJ2-1
CDR3aa: CASSLASGGAPEQFF

v_gene: TRBV14
j_gene: TRBJ2-3
CDR3aa: CASSRGLATQYF

v_gene: TRBV3-1/TRBV3-2
j_gene: TRBJ1-4
CDR3aa: CASTRRVGEKLFF

v_gene: TRBV9
j_gene: TRBJ1-5
CDR3aa: CASSSGTGGAGQPQHF

v_gene: TRBV18
j_gene: TRBJ2-2
CDR3aa: CASSPKTANTGELFF

v_gene: TRBV30
j_gene: TRBJ2-2
CDR3aa: CAWTGTYTGELFF

v_gene: TRBV5-1
j_gene: TRBJ1-1
CDR3aa: CASSLDGRGNTEAFF

v_gene: TRBV6-5
j_gene: TRBJ1-3
CDR3aa: CASRLGTATIYF

v_gene: TRBV5-1
j_gene: TRBJ1-4
CDR3aa: CASRLETAVGKLFF

v_gene: TRBV18
j_gene: TRBJ2-7
CDR3aa: CASSPVGGTDEQYF

v_gene: TRBV19
j_gene: TRBJ1-2
CDR3aa: CASRVLGVQEHGYTF

v_gene: TRBV2
j_gene: TRBJ2-7
CDR3aa: CASSEGDRSSYEQYF

v_gene: TRBV7-2
j_gene: TRBJ2-1
CDR3aa: CASSPGNRANEQFF

v_gene: TRBV7-2
j_gene: TRBJ2-7
CDR3aa: CASSLIRGDSEQYF

v_gene: TRBV28
j_gene: TRBJ2-1
CDR3aa: CASSLESGGAPNEQFF

v_gene: TRBV28
j_gene: TRBJ1-5
CDR3aa: CASKSGQGNQPQHF

v_gene: TRBV25-1
j_gene: TRBJ2-1
CDR3aa: CASSHTDSPNNEQFF

v_gene: TRBV9
j_gene: TRBJ1-2
CDR3aa: CASSFQDRAAGYTF

v_gene: TRBV28
j_gene: TRBJ1-2
CDR3aa: CASSFPKSMAGGYTF

v_gene: TRBV4-1
j_gene: TRBJ1-3
CDR3aa: CASSQDGGIGNTIYF

v_gene: TRBV3-1/TRBV3-2
j_gene: TRBJ2-6
CDR3aa: CASSHIRSGANVLTF

v_gene: TRBV5-4
j_gene: TRBJ2-3
CDR3aa: CASSLGLAGGLADTQYF